This entry lists 13 T cell receptor beta chains sequenced from one sample in a study of blood T cell repertoires in COVID-19. TCRdb's copy holds only in-frame clones and misses some; the assay was immunoSEQ multiplex PCR. Altogether some 160,000 clones are present, around four fifths being singletons, with the ten largest covering over 7%. The sequenced sample was peripheral blood. Receptor source: a woman aged 80 or over with COVID-19, enrolled during active disease.

Written as DNA, the CDR3 is TGTGCCAGCACCGACTTGTATGGCTACACCTTC. Its protein product is CASTDLYGYTF. This chain links TRBV12-3 or TRBV12-4 with TRBJ1-2; the D is unclear. The V end was cut by 7 bases, the J end by 5 bases, with 8 bases between. The CDR3 spans 11 residues.

The gene calls are TRBV18 and TRBJ2-5, with no clear D. V lost 0 bases and J lost 1, with 6 bases in between. Germline V lookup: CDR1 KGHSH, CDR2 LQKENI. The CDR3 runs to 14 residues. CDR3 sequence reads: CASSPPPSQETQYF. The CDR3 nucleotides are TGTGCCAGCTCACCACCCCCCAGCCAAGAGACCCAGTACTTC.

The genes are TRBV7-9 and TRBJ1-6; 8 bases fit TRBD1. Germline V gene sequence: CDR1 SEHNR, CDR2 FQNEAQ (reference sequence). The CDR3 runs 16 residues. With 1 base clipped from V and 4 bases from J, the junction kept 3 bases outside the gene matches. CDR3 amino acids: CASSLGTGQYNSPLHF. The CDR3 DNA reads as TGTGCCAGCAGCTTAGGGACAGGGCAGTATAATTCACCCCTCCACTTT.

This clone turned up a few times. The chain joins TRBV2 to TRBJ2-1, with TRBD2 as a possible D gene (6 bases). Trimming pared 8 bases from V and 13 bases from J, leaving 21 bases between. CDR3 length: 13 amino acids. The germline V gene encodes CDR1 SNHLY and CDR2 FYNNEI. The CDR3 region is CASGGVTGGFQFF. In nucleotides, the CDR3 is TGTGCCAGCGGAGGGGTAACTGGGGGATTCCAGTTCTTC.

The V gene is TRBV19, the J gene TRBJ1-1; TRBD1 matches at 10 bases. Unmatched junction bases numbered 5, after V lost 4 bases and J lost 3 bases. Looked up from germline, CDR1 is LNHDA and CDR2 is SQIVND (reference sequence). This CDR3 has 15 amino acids. CDR3 DNA sequence: TGTGCCAGTAGTACTCGGACAGGGGGATACACTGAAGCTTTCTTT. Amino acid sequence: CASSTRTGGYTEAFF.

This clone was seen a single time. The chain joins TRBV3-1 (or the pseudogene TRBV3-2) to TRBJ2-3; perhaps TRBD1 as D (5 bases). This CDR3 has 13 residues. Trimming stripped 7 bases from V and 8 bases from J, with 16 bases between. The germline V gene has CDR1 LGHDT and CDR2 YNNKEL (reference sequence). The CDR3 nucleotides are TGTGCCAGCAAACTCAACCAGGGATCTACGCAGTATTTT. Amino acid sequence: CASKLNQGSTQYF.

The V call is TRBV5-5, the J call TRBJ2-7; TRBD1 aligns across 7 bases. CDR1 is SGHKS, CDR2 YYEKEE, per germline (reference sequence). This CDR3 comprises 14 residues. The ends lost 5 bases at V and 2 bases at J; junction bases unmatched: 7. This chain's CDR3 is CASRDHRGPYEQYF. CDR3 in DNA: TGTGCCAGCAGAGATCACAGGGGCCCCTACGAGCAGTACTTC. Full variable domain (remainder filled in from reference TRBV5-5 and TRBJ2-7): DAGVTQSPTHLIKTRGQQVTLRCSPISGHKSVSWYQQVLGQGPQFIFQYYEKEERGRGNFPDRFSARQFPNYSSELNVNALLLGDSALYLCASRDHRGPYEQYFGPGTRLTVT.

In its sample, this clone was seen a few times. This sequence joins TRBV6-5 and TRBJ1-2; possibly TRBD1 for D (6 bases). Trimming removed 3 bases from V and 3 bases from J, with 11 bases in between. The CDR3 totals 14 residues. Germline V CDR1 and CDR2: MNHEY, SVGAGI. Written as DNA, the CDR3 is TGTGCCAGCAGTTATAGTCCAGGGGACTATGGCTACACCTTC. It codes for CASSYSPGDYGYTF.

This rearrangement joins TRBV5-1 to TRBJ1-1; tentative D call: TRBD1 (5 bases). CDR3 size: 14 residues. In germline, CDR1 is SGHRS, CDR2 YFSETQ. Trimming cost V 4 bases and J 1 base, with 11 bases left between them. CDR3 DNA sequence: TGCGCCAGCAGCCCGGACGGGGGGAACACTGAAGCTTTCTTT. Its protein is CASSPDGGNTEAFF. Full variable domain (rest looked up from reference TRBV5-1 and TRBJ1-1): KAGVTQTPRYLIKTRGQQVTLSCSPISGHRSVSWYQQTPGQGLQFLFEYFSETQRNKGNFPGRFSGRQFSNSRSEMNVSTLELGDSALYLCASSPDGGNTEAFFGQGTRLTVV.

The rearrangement links TRBV11-2 to TRBJ2-1; D remains unclear. The CDR3 is made up of 16 amino acids. V was pared by 1 base and J by 6 bases, with 16 bases between. Germline lookup yields CDR1 SGHAT and CDR2 FQNNGV. This CDR3 is CASSLGVQTLVNEQFF. The CDR3 coding sequence is TGTGCCAGCAGCTTAGGGGTACAGACCCTCGTCAATGAGCAGTTCTTC.

This sequence joins TRBV29-1 and TRBJ1-2; D is undetermined. The CDR3 runs 10 residues. The germline gives CDR1 SQVTM, CDR2 ANQGSEA. V lost 5 bases and J lost 7, with 8 bases in between. This CDR3 reads CSVWGGGYTF. As DNA, the CDR3 is TGCAGCGTTTGGGGAGGTGGCTACACCTTC.

This clone was recorded only once. This rearrangement joins TRBV4-2 to TRBJ2-3; D may be TRBD2 (6 bases). Germline V gene sequence: CDR1 LGHNA, CDR2 YNFKEQ. The V end was cut by 0 bases, the J end by 5 bases, with 9 bases between. The CDR3 runs to 14 residues. The CDR3 spells CASSQDRGRDTQYF. The CDR3 DNA reads TGTGCCAGCAGCCAAGATCGGGGGAGAGATACGCAGTATTTT.

This clone came up a few times. V and J are TRBV5-8 and TRBJ1-2; tentatively, D is TRBD1 (5 bases). V was shortened by 0 bases and J by 8 bases, with 14 bases between the two germline ends. Per germline, CDR1 SGHTS and CDR2 YDEGEE. The CDR3 totals 14 residues. CDR3 nucleotides: TGTGCCAGCAGCTTGGCGCAGGGATTGGGCGGCTACACCTTC. This translates into CASSLAQGLGGYTF. The full variable domain, completed using reference TRBV5-8 and TRBJ1-2, is EAGVTQSPTHLIKTRGQQATLRCSPISGHTSVYWYQQALGLGLQFLLWYDEGEERNRGNFPPRFSGRQFPNYSSELNVNALELEDSALYLCASSLAQGLGGYTFGSGTRLTVV.